One T cell receptor beta chain is described in this entry. These data belong to a study of PD-L1 blockade in urothelial cancer. Overall study: In about 2014, patients got going on atezolizumab, taking 1,200 mg intravenously every 3 weeks. Treatment start was followed by blood analysis at 3 weeks (second dose) and again at 6 weeks.

Germline V gene sequence: CDR1 LGHNT, CDR2 FRNRAP. The CDR3 has 15 amino acids. V shed 4 bases and J 3 bases; nucleotides not matched to a gene: 6. Time point specified: pretreatment peripheral blood. The table came from immunoSEQ multiplex PCR; TCRdb's copy has only in-frame clones and leaves some out. The sample includes 45,000 to 60,000 clones, about 85% of them seen just once. The material sequenced was PBMCs, taken around atezolizumab (anti-PD-L1) treatment. The receptor's source is a man in his sixties or seventies with urothelial cancer. The genes are TRBV12-5 and TRBJ1-3, with 7 nucleotides matching TRBD1. The DNA for the CDR3 is TGTGCTAGTGGTTCCCCCGACAGGGTTGGAAACACCATATATTTT. Encoded protein: CASGSPDRVGNTIYF.